The T cell receptor (beta chain) under discussion was sequenced for a study of T cell repertoires in cytomegalovirus infection (dated by TCRdb to between 2018 and 2021). Regarding the research as a whole: Donor HLA type was relevant to the analysis, because carriage of CMV infection together with the matching HLA type was indicated by public TCR beta signatures.

The research as a whole found: The ex vivo response was dominated by HLA-C-restricted CMV-specific TCR beta clonotypes, which also provided the single most frequent clonotype in two of eight donors. In both this cohort and an independent cohort of 352 donors, the cumulative frequency of public TCR beta family members distinguished carriers of CMV infection plus the relevant HLA type.

This clonotype was counted at least ten times. Its target antigen remains unknown. No per-base quality is available; no much larger clone lies one base away. TCRdb names Illumina HiSeq 1500 as the instrument used. TCRdb cleaned the public reads at Q25 with fastp, built clones with MiXCR and kept in-frame beta chains. Merged by CDR3 protein, the rows form single entries marked with the most common genes and DNA. In all, the sample holds around 300,000 distinct CDR3 sequences, and about 26% of those were seen once. The ten biggest clones cover around 13% of the sample. The sample comprised PBMCs. The origin of this receptor is a human donor in good health (CMV status not recorded). Some clones in this sample may be carry-over from other donors' samples.

The CDR3 has the sequence CASSLIPGGPSNQPQHF. The nucleotides are TGTGCCAGCAGCTTAATCCCAGGGGGCCCGAGCAATCAGCCCCAGCATTTT. The chain is assembled from TRBV7-2 and TRBJ1-5; 8 middle bases align to TRBD1. According to the germline V gene, CDR1 reads SGHTA and CDR2 reads FQGNSA. Reading from cysteine to phenylalanine, the CDR3 counts 17 amino acids. The CDR3 DNA has 51 bases and is translated from base 1. The germline V end is reduced by 2 bases and the J end by 1 base; junction bases left unmatched: 7. With all but the CDR3 taken from the reference TRBV7-2 and TRBJ1-5 genes, the full variable domain is: GAGVSQSPSNKVTEKGKDVELRCDPISGHTALYWYRQSLGQGLEFLIYFQGNSAPDKSGLPSDRFSAERTGGSVSTLTIQRTQQEDSAVYLCASSLIPGGPSNQPQHFGDGTRLSIL.